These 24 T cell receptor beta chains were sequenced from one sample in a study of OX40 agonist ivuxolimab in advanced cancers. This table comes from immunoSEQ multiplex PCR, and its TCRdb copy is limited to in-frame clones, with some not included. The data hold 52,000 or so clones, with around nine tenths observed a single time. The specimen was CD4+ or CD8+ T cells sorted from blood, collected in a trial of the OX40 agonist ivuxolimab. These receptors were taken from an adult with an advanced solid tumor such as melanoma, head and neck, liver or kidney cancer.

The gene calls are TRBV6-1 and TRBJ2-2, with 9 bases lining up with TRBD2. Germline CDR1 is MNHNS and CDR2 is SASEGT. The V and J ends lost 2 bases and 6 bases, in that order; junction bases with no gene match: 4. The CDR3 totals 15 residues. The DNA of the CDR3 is TGTGCCAGCAGTGAACGGCGGGAGGGGCCCGGGGAGCTGTTTTTT. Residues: CASSERREGPGELFF.

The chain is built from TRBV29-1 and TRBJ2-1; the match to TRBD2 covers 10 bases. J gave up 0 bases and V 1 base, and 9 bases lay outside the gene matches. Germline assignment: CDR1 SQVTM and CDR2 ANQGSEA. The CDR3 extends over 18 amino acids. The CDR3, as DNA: TGCAGCGTTGAAGGAGAGTTGGTAGCGGGGGGCTCCTACAATGAGCAGTTCTTC. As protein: CSVEGELVAGGSYNEQFF.

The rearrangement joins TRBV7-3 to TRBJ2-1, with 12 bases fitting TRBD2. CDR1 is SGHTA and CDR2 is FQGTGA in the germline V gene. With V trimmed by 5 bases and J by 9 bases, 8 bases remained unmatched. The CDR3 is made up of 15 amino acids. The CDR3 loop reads CASSPAPTSGGEQFF. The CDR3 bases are TGTGCCAGCAGCCCGGCCCCGACTAGCGGGGGTGAGCAGTTCTTC. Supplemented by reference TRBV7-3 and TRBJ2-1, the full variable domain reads GAGVSQTPSNKVTEKGKYVELRCDPISGHTALYWYRQSLGQGPEFLIYFQGTGAADDSGLPNDRFFAVRPEGSVSTLKIQRTERGDSAVYLCASSPAPTSGGEQFFGPGTRLTVL.

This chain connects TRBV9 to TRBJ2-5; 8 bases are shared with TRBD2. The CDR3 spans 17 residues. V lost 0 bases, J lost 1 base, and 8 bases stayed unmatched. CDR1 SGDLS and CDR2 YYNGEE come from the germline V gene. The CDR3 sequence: CASSVGYAGGIQETQYF. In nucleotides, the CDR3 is TGTGCCAGCAGCGTAGGGTACGCGGGAGGAATCCAAGAGACCCAGTACTTC.

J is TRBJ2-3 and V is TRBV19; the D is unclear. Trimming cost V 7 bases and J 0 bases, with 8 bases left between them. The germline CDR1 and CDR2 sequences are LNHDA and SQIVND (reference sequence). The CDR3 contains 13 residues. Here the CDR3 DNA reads TGTGCCAGTAAAGGGTCTAGCACAGATACGCAGTATTTT. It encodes CASKGSSTDTQYF. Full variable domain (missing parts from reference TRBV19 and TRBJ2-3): DGGITQSPKYLFRKEGQNVTLSCEQNLNHDAMYWYRQDPGQGLRLIYYSQIVNDFQKGDIAEGYSVSREKKESFPLTVTSAQKNPTAFYLCASKGSSTDTQYFGPGTRLTVL.

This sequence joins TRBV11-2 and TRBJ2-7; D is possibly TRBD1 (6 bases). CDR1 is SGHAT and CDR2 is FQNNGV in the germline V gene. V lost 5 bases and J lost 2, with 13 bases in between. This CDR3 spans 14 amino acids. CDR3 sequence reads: CASSPRTDAYEQYF. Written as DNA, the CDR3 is TGTGCCAGCAGCCCCAGGACAGATGCCTACGAGCAGTACTTC.

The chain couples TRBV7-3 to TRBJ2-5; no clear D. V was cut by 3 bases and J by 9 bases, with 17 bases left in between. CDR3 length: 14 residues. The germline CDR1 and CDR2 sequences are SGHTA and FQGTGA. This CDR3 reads CASSFPRPYVAQYF. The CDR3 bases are TGTGCCAGCAGCTTTCCCAGGCCCTACGTGGCCCAGTACTTC.

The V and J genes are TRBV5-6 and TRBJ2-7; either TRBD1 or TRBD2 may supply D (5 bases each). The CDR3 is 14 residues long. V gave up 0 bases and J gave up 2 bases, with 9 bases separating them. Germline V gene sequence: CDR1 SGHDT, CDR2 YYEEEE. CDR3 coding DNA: TGTGCCAGCAGCTTGGAGGGACGGACCTACGAGCAGTACTTC. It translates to CASSLEGRTYEQYF.

As DNA, the CDR3 is TGTGCCAGCTCACCCTATGCAACTAATGAAAAACTGTTTTTT. Residues: CASSPYATNEKLFF. The chain combines TRBV18 with TRBJ1-4, with D unresolved. The CDR3 is made up of 14 amino acids. Looked up from germline, CDR1 is KGHSH and CDR2 is LQKENI. Trimming left V 3 bases short and J 0 bases short, with 5 bases between.

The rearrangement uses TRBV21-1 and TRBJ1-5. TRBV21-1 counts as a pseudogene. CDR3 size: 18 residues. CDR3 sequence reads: CASSEPGRRVTSNQPQHF. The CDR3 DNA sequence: TGTGCCAGCAGCGAACCGGGACGACGGGTAACTAGCAATCAGCCCCAGCATTTT.

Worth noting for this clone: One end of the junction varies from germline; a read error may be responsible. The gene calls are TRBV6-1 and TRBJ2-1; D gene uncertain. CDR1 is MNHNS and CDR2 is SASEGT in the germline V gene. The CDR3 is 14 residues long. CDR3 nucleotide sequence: TGTGCCAACAGTGAAGGCCTCGGTAACAATGAGCAGTTCTTC. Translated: CANSEGLGNNEQFF.

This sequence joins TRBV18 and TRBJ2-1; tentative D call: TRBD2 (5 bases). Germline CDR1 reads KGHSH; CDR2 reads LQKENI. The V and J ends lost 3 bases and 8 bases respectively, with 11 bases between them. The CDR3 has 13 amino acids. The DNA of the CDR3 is TGTGCCAGCTCACCGCGGGTTTACGATGAGCAGTTCTTC. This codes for CASSPRVYDEQFF.

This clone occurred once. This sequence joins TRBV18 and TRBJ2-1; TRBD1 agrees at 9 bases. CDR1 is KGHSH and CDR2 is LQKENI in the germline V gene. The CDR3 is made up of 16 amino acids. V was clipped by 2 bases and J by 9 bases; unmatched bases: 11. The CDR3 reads CASSPTSGTGSSEQFF. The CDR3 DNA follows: TGTGCCAGCTCACCAACCTCCGGGACAGGGTCGAGTGAGCAGTTCTTC.

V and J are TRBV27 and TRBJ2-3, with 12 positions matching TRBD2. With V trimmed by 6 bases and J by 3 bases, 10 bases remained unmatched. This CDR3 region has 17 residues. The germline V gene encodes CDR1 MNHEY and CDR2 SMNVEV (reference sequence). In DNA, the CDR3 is TGTGCCAGCAGCAAAACTAGCGGGAGGCGTAAAACAGATACGCAGTATTTT. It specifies CASSKTSGRRKTDTQYF.

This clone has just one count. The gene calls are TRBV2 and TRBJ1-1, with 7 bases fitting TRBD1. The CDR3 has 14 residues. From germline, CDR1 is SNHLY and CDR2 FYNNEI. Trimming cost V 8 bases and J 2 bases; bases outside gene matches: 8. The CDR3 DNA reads TGTGCCAGCGAGTCGGACAGGCGCAACACTGAAGCTTTCTTT. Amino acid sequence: CASESDRRNTEAFF. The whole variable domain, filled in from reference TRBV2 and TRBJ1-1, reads EPEVTQTPSHQVTQMGQEVILRCVPISNHLYFYWYRQILGQKVEFLVSFYNNEISEKSEIFDDQFSVERPDGSNFTLKIRSTKLEDSAMYFCASESDRRNTEAFFGQGTRLTVV.

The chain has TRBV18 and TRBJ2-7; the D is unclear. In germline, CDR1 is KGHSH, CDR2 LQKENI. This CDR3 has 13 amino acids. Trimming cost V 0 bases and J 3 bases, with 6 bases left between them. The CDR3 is CASSPPVLYEQYF. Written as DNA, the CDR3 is TGTGCCAGCTCACCACCTGTCCTCTACGAGCAGTACTTC.

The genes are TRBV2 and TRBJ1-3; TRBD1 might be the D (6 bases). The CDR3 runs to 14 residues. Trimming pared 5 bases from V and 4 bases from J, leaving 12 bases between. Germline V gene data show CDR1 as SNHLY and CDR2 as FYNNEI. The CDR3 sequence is CASSPTGTGNTIYF. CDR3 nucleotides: TGTGCCAGCAGTCCTACCGGGACAGGAAACACCATATATTTT.

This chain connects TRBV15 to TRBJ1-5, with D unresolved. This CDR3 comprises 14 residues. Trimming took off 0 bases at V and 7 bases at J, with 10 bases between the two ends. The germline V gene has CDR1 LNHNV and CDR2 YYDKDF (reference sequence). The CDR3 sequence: CATSRDRRSQPQHF. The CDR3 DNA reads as TGTGCCACCAGCAGAGATCGGCGAAGCCAGCCCCAGCATTTT. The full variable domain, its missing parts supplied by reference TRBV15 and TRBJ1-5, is DAMVIQNPRYQVTQFGKPVTLSCSQTLNHNVMYWYQQKSSQAPKLLFHYYDKDFNNEADTPDNFQSRRPNTSFCFLDIRSPGLGDTAMYLCATSRDRRSQPQHFGDGTRLSIL.

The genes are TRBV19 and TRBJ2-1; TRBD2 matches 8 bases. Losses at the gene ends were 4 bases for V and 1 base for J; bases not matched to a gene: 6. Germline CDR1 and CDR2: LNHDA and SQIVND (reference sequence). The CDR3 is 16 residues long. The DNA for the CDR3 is TGTGCCAGTAGTAGGAGCGGGGGCCAGTCCTACAATGAGCAGTTCTTC. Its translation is CASSRSGGQSYNEQFF. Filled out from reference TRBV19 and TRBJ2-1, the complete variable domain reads DGGITQSPKYLFRKEGQNVTLSCEQNLNHDAMYWYRQDPGQGLRLIYYSQIVNDFQKGDIAEGYSVSREKKESFPLTVTSAQKNPTAFYLCASSRSGGQSYNEQFFGPGTRLTVL.

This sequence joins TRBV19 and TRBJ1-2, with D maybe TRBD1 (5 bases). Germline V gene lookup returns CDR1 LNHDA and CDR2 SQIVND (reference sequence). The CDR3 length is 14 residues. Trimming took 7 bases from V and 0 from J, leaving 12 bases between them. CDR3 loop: CASKRQLSNYGYTF. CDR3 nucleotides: TGTGCCAGTAAACGACAGTTGTCTAACTATGGCTACACCTTC.

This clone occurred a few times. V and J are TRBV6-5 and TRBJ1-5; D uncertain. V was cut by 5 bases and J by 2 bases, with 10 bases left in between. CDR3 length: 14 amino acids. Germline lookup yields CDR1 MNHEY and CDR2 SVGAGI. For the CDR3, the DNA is TGTGCCAGCAGTCTACAGATAGGCAATCAGCCCCAGCATTTT. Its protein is CASSLQIGNQPQHF.

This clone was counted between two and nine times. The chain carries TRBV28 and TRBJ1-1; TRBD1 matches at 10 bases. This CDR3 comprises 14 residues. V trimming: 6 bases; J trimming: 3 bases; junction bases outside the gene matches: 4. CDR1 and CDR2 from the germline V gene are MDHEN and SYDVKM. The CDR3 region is CASRSGQGYTEAFF. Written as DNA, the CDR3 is TGTGCCAGCAGATCGGGACAGGGGTACACTGAAGCTTTCTTT.

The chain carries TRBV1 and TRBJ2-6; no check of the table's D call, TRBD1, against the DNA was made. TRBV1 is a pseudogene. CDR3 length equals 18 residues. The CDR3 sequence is CTSSQETGVPSGANVLTF. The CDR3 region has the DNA TGCACCAGCAGCCAAGAAACAGGGGTCCCCTCTGGGGCCAACGTCCTGACTTTC.

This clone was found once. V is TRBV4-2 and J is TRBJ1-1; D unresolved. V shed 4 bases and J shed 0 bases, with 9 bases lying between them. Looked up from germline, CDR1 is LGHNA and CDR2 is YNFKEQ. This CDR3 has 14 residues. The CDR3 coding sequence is TGTGCCAGCAGCCGGGGAGACATGAACACTGAAGCTTTCTTT. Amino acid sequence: CASSRGDMNTEAFF.